This TCR beta chain was identified during a study of T cells expressing NK-cell markers. Study-level points and caveats: Expanded clones of NKG2C+ T cells had an unclear HCMV specificity. Several donors' CD3+CD56-NKG2C+ cells were dominated by the same clonotypes.

The CDR3 contains 20 residues. Comments on this clonotype: The antigen is not known.

Making the TCR beta cDNA relied on 5'RACE template switching with UMIs. TCRdb re-called the 5' RACE reads; every CDR3 protein appears as one record, without DNA. Recorded for this sample: over 100,000 distinct CDR3 sequences. The rearrangement joins TRBV21-1 to TRBJ2-2; TCRdb indicates TRBD2, and absent DNA this call remains unverified. TRBV21-1 is given as a pseudogene. What was sequenced was blood T cells: a sorted CD56 or NKG2C T cell subset, CD4+ or CD8+ T cells, or bulk PBMC T cells (not recorded which). This clonotype originated in a woman aged 18 to 75 in good health. Here the CDR3 reads CASSAPPGTSGRAHTGELFF.